Listed here are 15 T cell receptor beta chains from one sample, sequenced in a study of control samples from healthy donors and cancer patients. Using immunoSEQ multiplex PCR, the repertoire was profiled, and TCRdb retains in-frame clones only, with some absent. The data hold 130,000 to 150,000 clones, with 80% to 95% observed a single time. What was sequenced was blood. The receptors derive from a man aged 18 to 30 in good health.

The rearrangement uses TRBV27 and TRBJ2-2; D tentatively fits TRBD1 or TRBD2 (5 bases each). V was clipped by 0 bases and J by 7 bases, with 12 bases between them. The CDR3 extends over 15 amino acids. Germline V CDR1 and CDR2: MNHEY, SMNVEV (reference sequence). The CDR3 nucleotides are TGTGCCAGCAGTTTATCGGGGACCGAAATCGGGGAGCTGTTTTTT. Translated: CASSLSGTEIGELFF.

CDR3 residues: CASSYSSRPLLEKLFF. CDR3 in DNA: TGTGCCAGCAGTTACTCGAGCAGGCCCCTTTTGGAAAAACTGTTTTTT. This chain links TRBV6-5 with TRBJ1-4; D is uncertain. The CDR3 has 16 amino acids. In germline, CDR1 is MNHEY, CDR2 SVGAGI. V was cut by 0 bases and J by 8 bases, with 16 bases left in between.

V and J are TRBV28 and TRBJ1-5, with 7 bases identical to TRBD1. The length of the CDR3 is 15 residues. Germline assignment: CDR1 MDHEN and CDR2 SYDVKM. The ends lost 7 bases at V and 2 bases at J; junction bases unmatched: 8. DNA for the CDR3: TGTGCCAGCACTCCCCTCGGACAGGGCAATCAGCCCCAGCATTTT. Its protein is CASTPLGQGNQPQHF.

The genes are TRBV7-9 and TRBJ2-7; 9 nucleotides agree with TRBD1. The CDR3 has 15 residues. The V gene end was trimmed by 6 bases and the J gene end by 2 bases; junction bases not matched to a gene: 8. CDR1 is SEHNR and CDR2 is FQNEAQ in the germline V gene (reference sequence). CDR3 region: CASRGPGQGPYEQYF. In DNA, the CDR3 is TGTGCCAGCAGGGGTCCGGGACAGGGCCCCTACGAGCAGTACTTC.

The chain links TRBV11-2 to TRBJ2-7, with D possibly being TRBD1 (7 bases). This CDR3 is built from 15 residues. Germline lookup yields CDR1 SGHAT and CDR2 FQNNGV. Between the trimmed V and J ends, which lost 7 bases and 3 bases, there was a span of 19 bases. The CDR3 bases are TGTGCCAGCACCTTCGGGACAGCGGGTCGCTACGAGCAGTACTTC. Translation gives CASTFGTAGRYEQYF.

The chain uses TRBV2 and TRBJ2-3; 10 bases align to TRBD2. The CDR3 extends over 15 amino acids. Germline V CDR1 and CDR2: SNHLY, FYNNEI. Trimming cost V 6 bases and J 3 bases; bases outside gene matches: 6. In DNA, the CDR3 is TGTGCCAGCAGCTACGTACTAGCGGGAACAGATACGCAGTATTTT. This translates into CASSYVLAGTDTQYF. Together with reference TRBV2 and TRBJ2-3, the CDR3 gives the full variable domain: EPEVTQTPSHQVTQMGQEVILRCVPISNHLYFYWYRQILGQKVEFLVSFYNNEISEKSEIFDDQFSVERPDGSNFTLKIRSTKLEDSAMYFCASSYVLAGTDTQYFGPGTRLTVL.

V and J are TRBV7-3 and TRBJ2-1, with TRBD2 matching over 16 bases. Germline V CDR1 and CDR2: SGHTA, FQGTGA. This CDR3 is built from 18 residues. With V trimmed by 5 bases and J by 5 bases, 9 bases remained unmatched. CDR3 in amino acids: CASSTGGTSGRVDNEQFF. The DNA for the CDR3 is TGTGCCAGCAGCACCGGGGGGACTAGCGGGAGGGTTGACAATGAGCAGTTCTTC.

The rearrangement uses TRBV13 and TRBJ1-2, with D perhaps TRBD1 (5 bases). Germline V CDR1 and CDR2: PRHDT, FYEKMQ (reference sequence). Trimming cost V 1 base and J 8 bases, with 14 bases left between them. The CDR3 sequence is 14 residues long. Written as DNA, the CDR3 is TGTGCCAGCAGCTTAGAGGGGACGGGGAGCGGCTACACCTTC. Protein: CASSLEGTGSGYTF.

The rearrangement links TRBV28 to TRBJ2-4; 7 bases map to TRBD1. Trimming cost V 0 bases and J 3 bases; bases outside gene matches: 2. This CDR3 comprises 15 residues. Germline V lookup: CDR1 MDHEN, CDR2 SYDVKM. The DNA of the CDR3 is TGTGCCAGCAGTTTATGGGACAGGATCAAAAACATTCAGTACTTC. Its protein product is CASSLWDRIKNIQYF.

The chain is built from TRBV9 and TRBJ1-3, with D maybe TRBD1 (6 bases). Germline CDR1 is SGDLS and CDR2 is YYNGEE. V lost 3 bases and J lost 2, with 15 bases in between. The CDR3 is 16 amino acids. The CDR3 region has the DNA TGTGCCAGCAGCGGGAAGACAGGTTCTACTGGAAACACCATATATTTT. It encodes CASSGKTGSTGNTIYF.

This clone was seen more than once but under ten times. V gene TRBV28 combines with J gene TRBJ2-3, with 7 bases fitting TRBD1. The CDR3 has 14 residues. Trimming removed 3 bases from V and 9 bases from J; junction bases left unmatched: 9. Germline V gene sequence: CDR1 MDHEN, CDR2 SYDVKM. This CDR3 is CASSLDNRGDTQYF. In nucleotides, the CDR3 is TGTGCCAGCAGTTTGGATAACAGGGGAGACACGCAGTATTTT.

The chain recombines TRBV28 with TRBJ1-5; possible D gene TRBD1, 6 bases. There are 22 residues in the CDR3. V gave up 11 bases and J gave up 1 base, with 39 bases separating them. Germline CDR1 and CDR2: MDHEN and SYDVKM. DNA for the CDR3: TGTGCCTCCAGGAAGTGGTTAGGGTCTGGCGCCAGGGGTTCATGGAGCAATCAGCCCCAGCATTTT. Translating gives CASRKWLGSGARGSWSNQPQHF.

The chain has TRBV4-3 and TRBJ2-5; weak D call: TRBD1 (7 bases). Germline V gene lookup returns CDR1 LGHNA and CDR2 YSLEER. The V end lost 0 bases, the J end lost 4 bases, and 15 bases lay between the germline ends. This CDR3 is 16 amino acids long. CDR3 in DNA: TGCGCCAGCAGCCAAGACGGGAGAGGGGGCCCAGAGACCCAGTACTTC. Protein: CASSQDGRGGPETQYF.

In its sample, this clone was seen once. The J gene is TRBJ2-3, the V gene TRBV27, with D hard to call. Looked up from germline, CDR1 is MNHEY and CDR2 is SMNVEV (reference sequence). Trimming cost V 8 bases and J 0 bases, with 15 bases left between them. The CDR3 sequence is 15 residues long. The CDR3 region is CASYPLVGSTDTQYF. CDR3 in DNA: TGTGCCAGCTACCCACTGGTGGGCAGCACAGATACGCAGTATTTT.

This rearrangement joins TRBV5-6 to TRBJ1-2; D perhaps matches TRBD1 (5 bases). From germline, CDR1 is SGHDT and CDR2 YYEEEE. Trimming removed 1 base at V and 5 bases at J, with 6 bases between. CDR3 length: 12 amino acids. The CDR3 sequence: CASSLRGYGYTF. The DNA of the CDR3 is TGTGCCAGCAGCTTGCGGGGGTATGGCTACACCTTC.